One and the same sample provided the 16 T cell receptor beta chains below, sequenced in a study of shared clonotypes between healthy human individuals. This table comes from immunoSEQ multiplex PCR, and its TCRdb copy is limited to in-frame clones, with some not included. The sample includes hundreds of thousands of clones, around three quarters of them seen just once. Material: PBMCs. The receptor source for this set is a woman aged 40-49 years in good health. Some clones in this sample may be carry-over from other donors' samples.

This clone occurred once. The chain is built from TRBV2 and TRBJ2-7; 11 positions agree with TRBD1. In germline, CDR1 is SNHLY, CDR2 FYNNEI. V shed 6 bases and J 2 bases; nucleotides not matched to a gene: 6. The CDR3 extends over 15 amino acids. CDR3 loop: CASRRDRGSAYEQYF. Here the CDR3 DNA reads TGTGCCAGCAGGAGGGACAGGGGGTCTGCCTACGAGCAGTACTTC.

J is TRBJ1-5 and V is TRBV11-2; D is ambiguous. The CDR3 spans 13 residues. Germline V gene data show CDR1 as SGHAT and CDR2 as FQNNGV. Trimming cost V 2 bases and J 6 bases, with 8 bases left between them. CDR3 residues: CASSLSSGQPQHF. CDR3 nucleotides: TGTGCCAGCAGCTTATCGAGCGGTCAGCCCCAGCATTTT.

The J gene is TRBJ1-4, the V gene TRBV15; weak D call: TRBD1 (5 bases). The ends were cut back, 0 bases at V and 6 bases at J, with 11 bases in the middle. Germline V gene sequence: CDR1 LNHNV, CDR2 YYDKDF (reference sequence). The CDR3 has 15 residues. The CDR3 sequence: CATSRDRGRDEKLFF. For the CDR3, the DNA is TGTGCCACCAGCAGAGATAGGGGTAGGGATGAAAAACTGTTTTTT.

The chain employs TRBV7-9 and TRBJ2-3; 10 bases fit TRBD2. With 4 bases clipped from V and 2 bases from J, the junction kept 6 bases outside the gene matches. Germline V gene sequence: CDR1 SEHNR, CDR2 FQNEAQ (reference sequence). This CDR3 is built from 16 residues. CDR3 amino acids: CASSYPLAGDTDTQYF. CDR3 nucleotide sequence: TGTGCCAGCAGCTACCCTCTAGCGGGAGACACAGATACGCAGTATTTT.

J is TRBJ2-7 and V is TRBV4-3; perhaps TRBD1 as D (6 bases). The ends were cut back, 3 bases at V and 0 bases at J, with 12 bases in the middle. The CDR3 sequence is 15 residues long. The germline CDR1 and CDR2 sequences are LGHNA and YSLEER. CDR3 sequence: CASSQGAQSSYEQYF. CDR3 DNA: TGCGCCAGCAGCCAGGGGGCTCAGAGCTCCTACGAGCAGTACTTC.

The chain employs TRBV10-1 and TRBJ2-2; TRBD1 matches at 9 bases. The V and J ends lost 4 bases and 5 bases, in that order; junction bases with no gene match: 8. This CDR3 spans 16 amino acids. Per the germline V gene, CDR1 is WNHNN and CDR2 is SYGVQD (reference sequence). CDR3 DNA: TGCGCCAGCAGTGGGGGGACAGGGACCCTAACCGGGGAGCTGTTTTTT. Protein: CASSGGTGTLTGELFF.

The J gene is TRBJ2-7, the V gene TRBV4-3, with a possible D match to TRBD2 (5 bases). The CDR3 covers 13 residues. Germline V lookup: CDR1 LGHNA, CDR2 YSLEER. Between the trimmed V and J ends, which lost 0 bases and 7 bases, there was a span of 10 bases. The CDR3 protein is CASSQDRSGEQYF. The CDR3 DNA reads as TGCGCCAGCAGCCAAGATAGGTCGGGGGAGCAGTACTTC.

This rearrangement joins TRBV7-9 to TRBJ2-7; 9 bases match TRBD2. The CDR3 runs 17 residues. The J segment lost 0 bases and the V segment lost 5 bases, leaving 11 bases of the junction unmatched. Germline V gene data show CDR1 as SEHNR and CDR2 as FQNEAQ (reference sequence). The CDR3 loop is CASSQGLAPRSSYEQYF. The CDR3 bases are TGTGCCAGCAGCCAAGGACTAGCGCCGAGGAGCTCCTACGAGCAGTACTTC.

Only one count was recorded for this clone. This may arise from a read error, as a much more abundant clone is one base away. This same CDR3 is encoded by further DNA sequences in the sample. Here the CDR3 reads CASSLSAKNIQYF. CDR3 nucleotides: TGTGCCAGCAGTTTATCTGCCAAAAACATTCAGTACTTT. V and J are TRBV27 and TRBJ2-4; no reliable D call. The CDR3 loop spans 13 amino acids. Germline V gene sequence: CDR1 MNHEY, CDR2 SMNVEV (reference sequence).

The rearrangement links TRBV28 to TRBJ1-2; D call uncertain. CDR1 is MDHEN, CDR2 SYDVKM, per germline. V lost 6 bases and J lost 5, with 31 bases in between. The CDR3 has 19 residues. The CDR3 DNA reads as TGTGCCAGCAGAGTTGCCCGACCGAAGACTGGGGTAGGACTGTATGGCTACACCTTC. Residues: CASRVARPKTGVGLYGYTF.

V gene TRBV13 combines with J gene TRBJ2-7; D possibly corresponds to TRBD1 (5 bases). The CDR3 consists of 14 residues. With 3 bases removed from V and 2 bases from J, the gap between germline ends came to 11 bases. Germline-derived CDR1 and CDR2 are PRHDT and FYEKMQ (reference sequence). The CDR3 sequence: CASSFDRRTYEQYF. CDR3 DNA: TGTGCCAGCAGCTTCGACAGACGGACCTACGAGCAGTACTTC.

The genes are TRBV5-1 and TRBJ1-2; 7 bases line up with TRBD1. The CDR3 spans 15 residues. Germline V CDR1 and CDR2: SGHRS, YFSETQ. J was trimmed by 7 bases and V by 1 base; bases with no gene match: 10. The CDR3 coding sequence is TGCGCCAGCAGCTTGAATGTAGCAGGGGGACTTGGCTACACCTTC. This codes for CASSLNVAGGLGYTF.

The rearrangement joins TRBV27 to TRBJ2-3; 8 positions agree with TRBD2. J was trimmed by 0 bases and V by 7 bases; bases with no gene match: 15. CDR1 is MNHEY and CDR2 is SMNVEV in the germline V gene (reference sequence). This CDR3 spans 18 amino acids. The CDR3 is CASTLWGLAGPSTDTQYF. CDR3 DNA: TGTGCCAGCACCCTATGGGGGCTAGCGGGCCCTAGCACAGATACGCAGTATTTT.

Comments on this clone: With only one base between it and a far larger clone, this is likely a read error. This rearrangement joins TRBV9 to TRBJ1-3; D unclear. Germline CDR1 SGDLS, CDR2 YYNGEE. The CDR3 contains 14 residues. In nucleotides, the CDR3 is TGTGCCACCAGCCTCACTTTTGCTGGAAACACCATATATTTT. As protein: CATSLTFAGNTIYF.

In this sample, this clone turned up a few times. This rearrangement joins TRBV4-2 to TRBJ2-7; D uncertain. V was shortened by 1 base and J by 0 bases, with 10 bases between the two germline ends. The CDR3 is 15 residues long. Germline lookup yields CDR1 LGHNA and CDR2 YNFKEQ. The CDR3 bases are TGTGCCAGCAGCCAAGGGACGGCAAGCTCCTACGAGCAGTACTTC. It encodes CASSQGTASSYEQYF.

The chain has TRBV5-1 and TRBJ1-4, with 8 bases that match TRBD1. Losses at the gene ends were 4 bases for V and 5 bases for J; bases not matched to a gene: 4. The CDR3 spans 14 residues. The germline V gene has CDR1 SGHRS and CDR2 YFSETQ. The CDR3 reads CASSRDRTNEKLFF. CDR3 nucleotides: TGCGCCAGCAGCCGGGACAGGACAAATGAAAAACTGTTTTTT.